The 14 T cell receptor beta chains given below trace back to one sample, sequenced in a study of T cells in Graves' hyperthyroidism and ophthalmopathy. RNA transcripts served as the template for amplifying TCR beta CDR3 regions. A set of HTBI primers served as the primers for a first-round RT-PCR of the TCR CDR3. MiXCR was run by TCRdb on the multiplex PCR reads, yielding one entry per CDR3 protein. There are about 350,000 distinct CDR3 sequences in the sample; approximately 14% occur only once, and approximately 25% lies in the top ten. The sequenced sample consisted of blood. The receptors stem from a woman aged 30 to 39 with Graves' hyperthyroidism.

The chain employs TRBV20-1 and TRBJ2-1, with TRBD2 identical over 7 bases. The V gene end was trimmed by 2 bases and the J gene end by 7 bases; junction bases not matched to a gene: 8. Germline V gene sequence: CDR1 DFQATT, CDR2 SNEGSKA (reference sequence). The CDR3 consists of 14 residues. DNA for the CDR3: TGCAGTGCTAGACCAGCGGGATACGTGAATGAGCAGTTCTTC. Its translation: CSARPAGYVNEQFF.

This clonotype occurred a few times. This chain connects TRBV6-1 to TRBJ2-5, with 7 positions matching TRBD1. The germline V gene encodes CDR1 MNHNS and CDR2 SASEGT. This CDR3 region has 14 residues. J lost 2 bases, V lost 7 bases, and 7 bases had no gene match. The DNA of the CDR3 is TGTGCCAGCACTCTGGGACAGATACAAGAGACCCAGTACTTC. Translating gives CASTLGQIQETQYF.

This clonotype was found a few times. The chain recombines TRBV7-8 with TRBJ2-7, with TRBD2 matching over 7 bases. The CDR3 has 16 amino acids. CDR1 and CDR2 from the germline V gene are SGHVS and FQNEAQ. Trimming at V came to 0 bases and at J to 1 base, leaving 6 bases not matched to a gene. The CDR3: CASSLAVAGVSYEQYF. CDR3 DNA sequence: TGTGCCAGCAGCTTAGCGGTAGCGGGTGTTTCCTACGAGCAGTACTTC.

Ten or more counts support this clonotype. The CDR3 region has the DNA TGTGCCAGCAGCTTTCGGGACAGGGACTACGAGCAGTACTTC. Its protein is CASSFRDRDYEQYF. This sequence joins TRBV7-8 and TRBJ2-7, with 9 nucleotides matching TRBD1. The CDR3 runs 14 residues. The V gene end was trimmed by 3 bases and the J gene end by 3 bases; junction bases not matched to a gene: 3. Germline CDR1 SGHVS, CDR2 FQNEAQ.

The sample holds many counts of this clonotype. The chain is built from TRBV11-3 and TRBJ1-2; D gene uncertain. This CDR3 has 15 residues. The germline V gene has CDR1 SGHNT and CDR2 YENEEA. V dropped 5 bases and J dropped 0 bases, with 13 bases sitting between them. The CDR3 is CASSPPRSSNYGYTF. CDR3 in DNA: TGTGCCAGCAGCCCCCCCCGGAGTTCTAACTATGGCTACACCTTC.

The rearrangement joins TRBV20-1 to TRBJ2-7, with TRBD1 matching 12 bases. Germline V gives CDR1 DFQATT, CDR2 SNEGSKA (reference sequence). V shed 3 bases and J 7 bases; nucleotides not matched to a gene: 16. This CDR3 is built from 17 residues. The CDR3 is CSASTGTGGWGPGEQYF. In DNA form, the CDR3 reads TGCAGTGCTAGCACCGGGACAGGGGGCTGGGGTCCGGGGGAGCAGTACTTC.

This clonotype was observed at least ten times. This chain joins TRBV15 and TRBJ2-2; TRBD1 might be the D (6 bases). The CDR3 length is 14 residues. Trimming removed 3 bases from V and 1 base from J, with 6 bases in between. Germline V lookup: CDR1 LNHNV, CDR2 YYDKDF (reference sequence). DNA for the CDR3: TGTGCCACCAGCAGGGGACAGAACACCGGGGAGCTGTTTTTT. The encoded protein is CATSRGQNTGELFF.

This chain links TRBV27 with TRBJ2-1; TRBD1 might be the D (6 bases). The CDR3 contains 14 residues. Germline-derived CDR1 and CDR2 are MNHEY and SMNVEV (reference sequence). Trimming left V 2 bases short and J 7 bases short, with 12 bases between. CDR3 sequence: CASSLEGQGNEQFF. In nucleotides, the CDR3 is TGTGCCAGCAGTTTAGAAGGGCAGGGGAATGAGCAGTTCTTC.

V is TRBV29-1 and J is TRBJ1-1; unclear D gene. Germline V gene lookup returns CDR1 SQVTM and CDR2 ANQGSEA. V gave up 3 bases and J gave up 12 bases, with 5 bases separating them. CDR3 size: 8 residues. CDR3 sequence (DNA): TGCAGCGTTGATGGGACTTTCTTT. Protein product: CSVDGTFF.

The chain combines TRBV5-5 with TRBJ2-2; 7 nucleotides line up with TRBD1. Germline V CDR1 and CDR2: SGHKS, YYEKEE (reference sequence). V was pared by 0 bases and J by 5 bases, with 7 bases of the junction left unmatched. CDR3 length: 16 amino acids. The CDR3 region has the DNA TGTGCCAGCAGCTTGGAGACAGGGCGGTGGACCGGGGAGCTGTTTTTT. Encoded protein: CASSLETGRWTGELFF.

This clonotype was counted ten times or more. The chain joins TRBV20-1 to TRBJ2-1; TRBD2 matches at 8 bases. J lost 10 bases, V lost 0 bases, and 11 bases had no gene match. Germline V gives CDR1 DFQATT, CDR2 SNEGSKA (reference sequence). The CDR3 is 15 residues long. The CDR3 DNA follows: TGCAGTGCTAGAGATTCCGCGACTAGCGTTGGGGAGCAGTTCTTC. This sequence encodes CSARDSATSVGEQFF.

This sequence joins TRBV4-3 and TRBJ2-5, with TRBD1 matching over 7 bases. J was trimmed by 4 bases and V by 0 bases; bases with no gene match: 5. Germline values: CDR1 LGHNA, CDR2 YSLEER. The CDR3 spans 15 residues. CDR3: CASSQDRDSGETQYF. CDR3 in DNA: TGCGCCAGCAGCCAAGATCGGGACAGCGGAGAGACCCAGTACTTC.

A few counts support this clonotype. The chain recombines TRBV28 with TRBJ2-1, with D possibly matching TRBD1 (5 bases). The V end was cut by 4 bases, the J end by 4 bases, with 14 bases between. Looked up from germline, CDR1 is MDHEN and CDR2 is SYDVKM. The CDR3 length is 15 residues. The CDR3 spells CASSSLGEAYNEQFF. In DNA, the CDR3 is TGTGCCAGCAGTTCGCTAGGGGAAGCTTACAATGAGCAGTTCTTC.

This clonotype was found many times. The V and J genes are TRBV6-5 and TRBJ2-2; TRBD1 matches at 7 bases. CDR3 length: 16 residues. Germline CDR1 reads MNHEY; CDR2 reads SVGAGI. V gave up 2 bases and J gave up 5 bases; unmatched junction bases: 8. CDR3 residues: CASSYRRQGWTGELFF. The CDR3 coding sequence is TGTGCCAGCAGTTACCGTCGACAGGGATGGACCGGGGAGCTGTTTTTT.